What follows is one TCR beta chain and its context. Its antigen is not known. The sample is drawn from a study of cytomegalovirus exposure and HLA in healthy donors. General study results and limits: According to the study, 150 to 200 TCR beta chains were cytomegalovirus-associated.

Primers: 60 Vbeta forward and 13 Jbeta reverse. The assay was immunoSEQ multiplex PCR, and TCRdb's table has in-frame clones only and misses some. This repertoire shows approximately 91,000 clones, 60% to 80% found once; its top ten account for less than 1.5%. CDR3 length: 15 residues. Trimming pared 4 bases from V and 7 bases from J, leaving 19 bases between. The germline V gene encodes CDR1 SGHTA and CDR2 FQGNSA. This TCR was sampled from a female donor in good health and CMV-seronegative. The rearrangement uses TRBV7-2 and TRBJ1-2; TRBD1 is a possible D gene (5 bases). Sequencing input: PBMCs. CDR3 protein: CASSYYRTLMSGYTF. The CDR3 DNA reads as TGTGCCAGCAGCTACTACAGGACCCTAATGTCTGGCTACACCTTC.